The following is a T cell receptor beta chain sequence with its context. One Seattle source followed patients from active infection through their disease course. The data belong to a study of blood T cell repertoires in COVID-19. Per the germline V gene, CDR1 is MNHEY and CDR2 is SVGAGI. V lost 1 base to trimming and J lost 7 bases; unmatched junction nucleotides: 4. The CDR3 contains 14 residues. Original methodology: How many nucleated cells were present was estimated from reference gene primer amplification. The assay was immunoSEQ multiplex PCR, and TCRdb's table has in-frame clones only and misses some. V, J and clone size reflect that table, while D and trimming were determined from the DNA. The sample consists of approximately 260,000 clones, 90% of them appearing once.

This chain links TRBV6-5 with TRBJ1-1; 9 nucleotides line up with TRBD1. The source of this sequence is a woman aged 55-69 years with COVID-19, enrolled during active disease. Sequencing was performed on peripheral blood. CDR3 DNA: TGTGCCAGCAGTTACTACGGGACAGGGAGTGAAGCTTTCTTT. It is translated as CASSYYGTGSEAFF.